The 7 T cell receptor beta chains in this list originate from one sample, sequenced in a study of OX40 agonist ivuxolimab in advanced cancers. Clones were sequenced by immunoSEQ multiplex PCR, and TCRdb holds only the in-frame ones, with some missing. The sample holds tens of thousands of clones, about nine tenths seen once. Sequences were derived from CD4+ or CD8+ T cells sorted from blood, sampled in a trial of the OX40 agonist ivuxolimab. The receptors shown here come from an adult with an advanced solid tumor such as melanoma, head and neck, liver or kidney cancer.

J is TRBJ1-2 and V is TRBV30; 10 nucleotides line up with TRBD1. V lost 4 bases and J lost 3; bases outside the gene matches: 2. The germline gives CDR1 GTSNPN, CDR2 SVGIG (reference sequence). The CDR3 covers 13 residues. The CDR3 DNA reads as TGTGCCTGGAAGGGACAGGGGCACTATGGCTACACCTTC. The encoded protein is CAWKGQGHYGYTF.

The chain employs TRBV6-6 and TRBJ2-5; D might be TRBD2 (5 bases). This CDR3 region has 13 residues. Germline lookup yields CDR1 MNHNY and CDR2 SVGAGI (reference sequence). Trimming stripped 6 bases from V and 9 bases from J, with 17 bases between. CDR3 protein: CASSGLPTGAQYF. CDR3 sequence (DNA): TGTGCCAGCAGCGGACTTCCCACTGGGGCCCAGTACTTC.

The V and J genes are TRBV14 and TRBJ1-1; 7 bases fit TRBD1. J lost 1 base, V lost 3 bases, and 5 bases had no gene match. The CDR3 consists of 15 residues. Per the germline V gene, CDR1 is SGHDN and CDR2 is FVKESK. The CDR3 here is CASSHSGGANTEAFF. The CDR3 nucleotides are TGTGCCAGCAGCCACTCAGGGGGGGCGAACACTGAAGCTTTCTTT.

In its sample, this clone was seen once. The rearrangement uses TRBV6-5 and TRBJ2-5, with 8 bases aligning to TRBD2. The end of the DNA fits TRBJ2-7 better, so the J call may be wrong. The CDR3 is 13 residues long. The V gene's germline CDR1 is MNHEY and CDR2 SVGAGI. As DNA, the CDR3 is TGTGCCAGCAGACCGGGACTAGGGTACGAGCAGTACTTC. Translating it yields CASRPGLGYEQYF.

The chain couples TRBV27 to TRBJ2-3, with 7 bases fitting TRBD2. Germline V gene sequence: CDR1 MNHEY, CDR2 SMNVEV (reference sequence). The length of the CDR3 is 14 residues. V shed 5 bases, J shed 4 bases, and the junction held 6 bases outside the gene matches. For the CDR3, the DNA is TGTGCCAGCAGTCGGAGAGGGAGGGCAGATACGCAGTATTTT. This gives the protein CASSRRGRADTQYF.

This chain uses TRBV6-1 with TRBJ2-2, with D hard to call. The CDR3 totals 15 residues. The germline gives CDR1 MNHNS, CDR2 SASEGT. Trimming pared 2 bases from V and 4 bases from J, leaving 11 bases between. The chain's CDR3 is CASSEPGGSTGELFF. CDR3 in DNA: TGTGCCAGCAGTGAACCCGGCGGCAGCACCGGGGAGCTGTTTTTT.

This chain joins TRBV5-4 and TRBJ2-3; D is ambiguous. CDR1 and CDR2 (germline): SGHNT, YYREEE (reference sequence). V was clipped by 3 bases and J by 4 bases, with 9 bases between them. The CDR3 runs 13 residues. This chain's CDR3 is CASSSTSADTQYF. CDR3 DNA: TGTGCCAGCAGCTCCACCAGTGCAGATACGCAGTATTTT.